This TCR beta chain was sequenced in a study of blood T cell repertoires in COVID-19. At the level of the study: The United States, Italy and Spain provided the acute and convalescent COVID-19 samples. PBMCs, B-cell-depleted T cells, or T cells provided the cDNA or gDNA that made up the material.

This clone appeared a single time. As handled by the study authors: Counts of nucleated cells, estimated from reference gene primer amplification, were obtained. TCRdb's table, derived via immunoSEQ multiplex PCR, lists solely in-frame clones and lacks some. V and J calls and clone size follow that table, whereas D and trimming were derived from the DNA. The sample lists under 300,000 clones, 80% to 90% occurring once. The origin of this receptor is a woman in her 50s who had recovered from COVID-19. The specimen sequenced was peripheral blood.

As DNA, the CDR3 is TGTGCCAGCAGTCCCCAACGTTGGGGCGCCGAGCAGTACTTC. Amino acids: CASSPQRWGAEQYF. The rearrangement uses TRBV28 and TRBJ2-7, with a possible D match to TRBD1 (5 bases). Trimming removed 5 bases from V and 6 bases from J, with 17 bases in between. Germline V lookup: CDR1 MDHEN, CDR2 SYDVKM. The length of the CDR3 is 14 residues.